This T cell receptor (beta chain) is drawn from a study of shared T cell receptors in the human thymus. This clone appeared once. Germline is not matched at one junction end, which may reflect a read error. Sequenced by immunoSEQ multiplex PCR; TCRdb stores in-frame clones only, minus some. The data contain hundreds of thousands of clones, approximately 89% of them seen just once; the ten biggest clones take up more than 0.009%. This CDR3 spans 15 amino acids. Germline values: CDR1 LNHNV, CDR2 YYDKDF (reference sequence). The same sample was also used in a study of human thymus T cells. That paper adds: Surgeons resected thymus tissue during corrective heart surgery. Blood and thymic repertoires both appeared biased in V and J gene usage. Related research described thymic repertoires that were highly overlapping among unrelated individuals.

This TCR came from a boy younger than two with a congenital heart defect. Specimen: thymocytes. The chain joins TRBV15 to TRBJ2-5, with D perhaps TRBD1 (6 bases). The CDR3 DNA reads as TGTGCCACCAGTAGAGAAAAGGGGGTGAAAGAGACCCAGTACTTC. Its translation is CATSREKGVKETQYF.